This TCR beta chain came from a study of cytotoxic CD8 clonotypes in ibrutinib-treated CLL. Across the whole study: It was after a median approximately twelve months of treatment, range 6 to 36, that response samples were taken.

A word on this clone: Its antigen is not known.

The CDR3 runs 16 residues. CDR1 is MNHEY, CDR2 SVGAGI, per germline. Trimming pared 2 bases from V and 6 bases from J, leaving 14 bases between. Findings of the study overall: Public clonotypes, rarely seen, contracted or held steady on treatment. Patients had baseline clonality above age-matched healthy donors, and this clonality moved with circulating CD8+ T-cell counts.

The table came from immunoSEQ multiplex PCR; TCRdb's copy has only in-frame clones and leaves some out. The sample consists of approximately 40,000 clones, about 70% of them appearing once. The chain couples TRBV6-5 to TRBJ1-6; no clear D gene. The material sequenced was PBMCs, taken at disease progression, from a patient treated with ibrutinib. The TCR originated in a human donor with chronic lymphocytic leukemia. CDR3 in amino acids: CASSYANGGLNSPLHF. The CDR3 coding sequence is TGTGCCAGCAGTTACGCCAATGGTGGGCTTAATTCACCCCTCCACTTT.